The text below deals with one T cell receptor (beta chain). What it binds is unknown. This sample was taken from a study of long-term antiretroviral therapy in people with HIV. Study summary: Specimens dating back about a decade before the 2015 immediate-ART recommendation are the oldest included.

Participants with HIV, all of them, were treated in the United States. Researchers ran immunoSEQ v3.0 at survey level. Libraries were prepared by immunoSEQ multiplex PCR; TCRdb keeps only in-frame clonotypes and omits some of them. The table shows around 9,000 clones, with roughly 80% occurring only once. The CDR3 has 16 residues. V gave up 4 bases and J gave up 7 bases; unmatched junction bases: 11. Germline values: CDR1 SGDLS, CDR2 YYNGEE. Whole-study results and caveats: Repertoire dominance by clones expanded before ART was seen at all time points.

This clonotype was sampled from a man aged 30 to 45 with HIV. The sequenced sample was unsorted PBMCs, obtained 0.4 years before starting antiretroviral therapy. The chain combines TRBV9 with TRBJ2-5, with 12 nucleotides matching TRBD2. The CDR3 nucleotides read TGTGCCAGCAGCCTTTCCCTAGCGGGGGGGGGAGGGACCCAGTACTTC. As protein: CASSLSLAGGGGTQYF.